A selection of T cell receptor beta chains follows, all from one sample in a study of blood T cell repertoires in COVID-19. Sequenced by immunoSEQ multiplex PCR; TCRdb stores in-frame clones only, minus some. This table holds 200,000 to 250,000 clones, roughly 85% found once. Sequenced input: PBMCs or T cells enriched from blood (not recorded which). The origin of the receptors is a woman aged 40 to 55 with acute COVID-19. Each CDR3 is given with its conserved first and last residue. A D gene is named only where the DNA matches it firmly. Clone size is not always given. Where it is, it says once, few, many or a class for expanded clones.

CDR3nt | CDR3aa | v_gene | d_gene | j_gene | abundance
TGCGCCAGCAGCTATAGAACCCAAACCTACGCGGCCAACTACAATGGCTACACCTTC | CASSYRTQTYAANYNGYTF | TRBV5-1 | - | TRBJ1-2 | -
TGTGCCAGCAGTAAACGGGGGGTGCAGTACTTC | CASSKRGVQYF | TRBV6-5 | TRBD2 | TRBJ2-7 | -
TGCGCCACCCTGGGAGGGGGGTACACTGAAGCTTTCTTT | CATLGGGYTEAFF | TRBV10-2 | - | TRBJ1-1 | -
TGTGCCAGCAGCACCAAACGTGGCTCTAACTATGGCTACACCTTC | CASSTKRGSNYGYTF | TRBV5-4 | - | TRBJ1-2 | -
TGTGCCAGTAGTATAGGGGGCACAATCCAAGAGACCCAGTACTTC | CASSIGGTIQETQYF | TRBV19 | - | TRBJ2-5 | -
TGTGCCAGCTCACCCAGTTTAAGTCAGAATAATGAAAAACTGTTTTTT | CASSPSLSQNNEKLFF | TRBV18 | - | TRBJ1-4 | -
TGTGCCAGCAAACCCTACGCAGGGTTCAATGAAGCTTTCTTT | CASKPYAGFNEAFF | TRBV2 | - | TRBJ1-1 | -
TGTGCCAGCAGTCGACAGGGCGGTCAGCCCCAGCATTTT | CASSRQGGQPQHF | TRBV6-4 | TRBD1 | TRBJ1-5 | few
TGTGCCTGGGAAGGAGGGCGGGGGGGTTACAATGAGCAGTTCTTC | CAWEGGRGGYNEQFF | TRBV30 | TRBD2 | TRBJ2-1 | -
TGCGCCAGCAGCCCGTCAGGGAGGGTAAGAACTGAAGCTTTCTTT | CASSPSGRVRTEAFF | TRBV5-1 | - | TRBJ1-1 | -
TGTGCCTGGACCGGACAGTCTAACTATGGCTACACCTTC | CAWTGQSNYGYTF | TRBV30 | - | TRBJ1-2 | -
TGTGCCAGCAGCTTAGGGGGACTAGCGGGGCGCACAGATACGCAGTATTTT | CASSLGGLAGRTDTQYF | TRBV7-2 | TRBD2 | TRBJ2-3 | -
TGTGCTAGCAGCGCCAGCGGGGTAACCGGGGAGCTGTTTTTT | CASSASGVTGELFF | TRBV7-7 | TRBD2 | TRBJ2-2 | -
TGTGCCACAGGACAGGGGATGTTCGCTGAAGCTTTCTTT | CATGQGMFAEAFF | TRBV19 | TRBD1 | TRBJ1-1 | -
TGTGCCAGCAGCCAAGAAAAGTCGGGAGGTAATTCACCCCTCCACTTT | CASSQEKSGGNSPLHF | TRBV3-1/TRBV3-2 | - | TRBJ1-6 | -
TGTGCCAGCAGCGCTAGCGGGCGGGTAAAAAACATTCAGTACTTC | CASSASGRVKNIQYF | TRBV7-2 | TRBD2 | TRBJ2-4 | -
TGTGCCAGTCTTGGGAGGGGCGGGCAGCCCCAGCATTTT | CASLGRGGQPQHF | TRBV19 | - | TRBJ1-5 | -
TGCGCCAGCAGCCAAGGCGTGAGCACCGTATGGTATGGCTACACCTTC | CASSQGVSTVWYGYTF | TRBV4-3 | - | TRBJ1-2 | -
TGTGCCAGCAGCCAAGAGGTAGAGTCGCCCGATAATTCACCCCTCCACTTT | CASSQEVESPDNSPLHF | TRBV3-1/TRBV3-2 | - | TRBJ1-6 | -
TGCGCCAGCAGCTTGAAGGGGACAGGGGGTTCACCCCTCCACTTT | CASSLKGTGGSPLHF | TRBV5-1 | TRBD1 | TRBJ1-6 | -
TGTGCCAGCAGCCCCCAACTGAGCTCCTACAATGAGCAGTTCTTC | CASSPQLSSYNEQFF | TRBV7-3 | - | TRBJ2-1 | -
TGTGCCAGCAGCCGCTTAACGGGAATAACTAATGAAAAACTGTTTTTT | CASSRLTGITNEKLFF | TRBV3-1/TRBV3-2 | - | TRBJ1-4 | -
TGCAGCGTTAGGGGACAGGGGGATGGTTCACCCCTCCACTTT | CSVRGQGDGSPLHF | TRBV29-1 | TRBD1 | TRBJ1-6 | -
TGTGCCAGCAGTGAATCGGCAGGGACATTGAACACTGAAGCTTTCTTT | CASSESAGTLNTEAFF | TRBV2 | - | TRBJ1-1 | -
TGTGCCAGCAGTTTATTTAGTGGCTCGACTAGCCTTCGTCCCGAGCAGTTCTTC | CASSLFSGSTSLRPEQFF | TRBV27 | TRBD2 | TRBJ2-1 | -
TGTGCCAGCAGCGTCGGACAGGGGTCTGAAAAACTGTTTTTT | CASSVGQGSEKLFF | TRBV9 | TRBD1 | TRBJ1-4 | -
TGTGCCAGCAGCTTAAGAGGATCGAGTTTACGCACGAATACGCAGTATTTT | CASSLRGSSLRTNTQYF | TRBV7-2 | - | TRBJ2-3 | -
TGTGCCAGCAGGGAGGGACAGGTGAACACTGAAGCTTTCTTT | CASREGQVNTEAFF | TRBV6-5 | TRBD1 | TRBJ1-1 | -
TGTGCCAGCACATCTAGCGGGGGGCCATACAATGAGCAGTTCTTC | CASTSSGGPYNEQFF | TRBV27 | TRBD2 | TRBJ2-1 | -
TGTGCCAGCAGCCAAGGGACTAGCGGGGGGGCAGATACGCAGTATTTT | CASSQGTSGGADTQYF | TRBV7-6 | TRBD2 | TRBJ2-3 | -
TGTGCCACCAGCCCCGGACACCTGAACTATGGCTACACCTTC | CATSPGHLNYGYTF | TRBV24-1 | - | TRBJ1-2 | -
TGTGCCAGAAGCCCGTTGGGGACAGGGGCTTATACCGGGGAGCTGTTTTTT | CARSPLGTGAYTGELFF | TRBV5-3 | TRBD1 | TRBJ2-2 | -
TGTGCCAGCAGTTACTCGGCGGGGGGACCCCAGGATACGCAGTATTTT | CASSYSAGGPQDTQYF | TRBV6-6 | TRBD2 | TRBJ2-3 | -
TGTGCCAGCAGCGTAGCGGTGAGTGGATTCGGGACAGATGAATTCTATGGCTACACCTTC | CASSVAVSGFGTDEFYGYTF | TRBV9 | TRBD1 | TRBJ1-2 | -
TGTGCCAGTAAACCGGGACAGTCAGATGAAAAACTGTTTTTT | CASKPGQSDEKLFF | TRBV19 | TRBD1 | TRBJ1-4 | -
TGTGCCACCAGTACGGGGGGCTTCACCGGGGAGCTGTTTTTT | CATSTGGFTGELFF | TRBV15 | - | TRBJ2-2 | -
TGTGCCAGCAGTCCAGCGGGGGGGGACACCGGGGAGCTGTTTTTT | CASSPAGGDTGELFF | TRBV6-4 | TRBD2 | TRBJ2-2 | many
TGTGCCAGTAGTATGGGCTCATCGGGAGCCTATGGCTACACCTTC | CASSMGSSGAYGYTF | TRBV19 | - | TRBJ1-2 | few
TGTGCCAGCAGCCCACGACAGGGGTTAGAGCAGTACTTC | CASSPRQGLEQYF | TRBV7-8 | TRBD1 | TRBJ2-7 | -
TGTGCCAGCAGCCCGGGACAAATGAACACTGAAGCTTTCTTT | CASSPGQMNTEAFF | TRBV5-6 | - | TRBJ1-1 | -
TGTGCCAGCAGCTTTCTGGCTAGCGGGGAAAGAAGCACAGATACGCAGTATTTT | CASSFLASGERSTDTQYF | TRBV7-9 | TRBD2 | TRBJ2-3 | -
TGCAGCGTTGGTGAGGGTGGCTATGGCTACACCTTC | CSVGEGGYGYTF | TRBV29-1 | - | TRBJ1-2 | -
TGTGCCTGGAGTGTAAAAGGGGATACCTACGAGCAGTACTTC | CAWSVKGDTYEQYF | TRBV30 | - | TRBJ2-7 | -
TGTGCCATCAGTGCCGGGACAGGGAGTGAAGCTTTCTTT | CAISAGTGSEAFF | TRBV10-3 | TRBD1 | TRBJ1-1 | -
TGCAGCGCTCTAGAACGACAGGGCAACTATGGCTACACCTTC | CSALERQGNYGYTF | TRBV29-1 | TRBD1 | TRBJ1-2 | -
TGTGCCAGCAGCAGCAAGCCGGGACAGGGTTCTCACACTGAAGCTTTCTTT | CASSSKPGQGSHTEAFF | TRBV5-4 | TRBD1 | TRBJ1-1 | -
TGTGCCAGCAGTCGGGCGGGGACGGACACTGAAGCTTTCTTT | CASSRAGTDTEAFF | TRBV25-1 | - | TRBJ1-1 | -
TGTGCCTGGAGCACGGGACAGGGAACTGGACGGAAACTGTTTTTT | CAWSTGQGTGRKLFF | TRBV30 | TRBD1 | TRBJ1-4 | -
TGTGCCAGCAGTTACTCACTAGCGGGGGGGCACCACAATGAGCAGTTCTTC | CASSYSLAGGHHNEQFF | TRBV6-2/TRBV6-3 | TRBD2 | TRBJ2-1 | once
TGCAGCGCTCTAAGGGACAGGGGGAACAATGAGCAGTTCTTC | CSALRDRGNNEQFF | TRBV29-1 | TRBD1 | TRBJ2-1 | -